The source of this T cell receptor (beta chain) is a study of T cell repertoires in cytomegalovirus infection. This clonotype was detected only a few times. The antigen is not known. TCRdb itself ran the reads through MiXCR, one entry per CDR3 protein. The table has about 350,000 distinct CDR3 sequences, about 35% seen once; the top ten hold approximately 13%. Trimming left V 2 bases short and J 0 bases short, with 5 bases between. CDR1 and CDR2 from the germline V gene are SGHAT and FQNNGV. The CDR3 extends over 13 amino acids. The receptor was isolated from a human donor in good health (CMV status not recorded). Some clones in this sample may be carry-over from other donors' samples. Sequencing was performed on cultured PBMCs, taken from culture after CMV antigen stimulation. The chain carries TRBV11-2 and TRBJ2-7; D gene uncertain. CDR3 loop: CASSLSSSYEQYF. CDR3 nucleotide sequence: TGTGCCAGCAGCTTAAGCAGCTCCTACGAGCAGTACTTC. The variable domain in full, with the rest retrieved from reference TRBV11-2 and TRBJ2-7, is EAGVAQSPRYKIIEKRQSVAFWCNPISGHATLYWYQQILGQGPKLLIQFQNNGVVDDSQLPKDRFSAERLKGVDSTLKIQPAKLEDSAVYLCASSLSSSYEQYFGPGTRLTVT.